This passage covers 8 T cell receptor beta chains from one sample sequenced in a study of shared clonotypes between healthy human individuals. Libraries were prepared by immunoSEQ multiplex PCR; TCRdb keeps only in-frame clonotypes and omits some of them. The sample has over 2,000,000 clones, over 85% seen once; the top ten hold approximately 1.6%. It was CD45RO-negative cells, positively selected for CCR7, that made up naive CD8 cells, with terminally differentiated effector memory CD45RA+ cells excluded. Material for sequencing was naive CD8+ T cells from PBMCs. The receptors originated from a man younger than 35 in good health. Some clones in this sample may be carry-over from other donors' samples.

The V and J genes are TRBV21-1 and TRBJ1-5; the table's D call TRBD1 went unverified against the DNA. TRBV21-1 is annotated as a pseudogene. This CDR3 comprises 17 residues. CDR3 bases: TGTGCCAGCAGCAGGGGATCGACAGGGCACGGCAATCAGCCCCAGCATTTT. It specifies CASSRGSTGHGNQPQHF.

The chain combines TRBV11-2 with TRBJ2-2, with 14 positions matching TRBD2. V lost 2 bases, J lost 7 bases, and 9 bases stayed unmatched. Germline V gives CDR1 SGHAT, CDR2 FQNNGV. The CDR3 totals 18 residues. The CDR3 sequence: CASSLSPGTSGSHGELFF. Written as DNA, the CDR3 is TGTGCCAGCAGCTTAAGTCCCGGGACTAGCGGGAGTCACGGGGAGCTGTTTTTT. Full variable domain (outside the CDR3, taken from reference TRBV11-2 and TRBJ2-2): EAGVAQSPRYKIIEKRQSVAFWCNPISGHATLYWYQQILGQGPKLLIQFQNNGVVDDSQLPKDRFSAERLKGVDSTLKIQPAKLEDSAVYLCASSLSPGTSGSHGELFFGEGSRLTVL.

This clone was picked up one time. V and J are TRBV6-1 and TRBJ2-2; 8 bases are a match to TRBD1. The V and J ends lost 5 bases and 7 bases, in that order; junction bases with no gene match: 9. Germline CDR1 and CDR2: MNHNS and SASEGT. The CDR3 totals 15 residues. CDR3 region: CASSLVDRADGELFF. CDR3 in DNA: TGTGCCAGCAGTCTAGTGGACAGGGCCGACGGGGAGCTGTTTTTT.

This sequence joins TRBV4-1 and TRBJ2-7; possible D gene TRBD1, 5 bases. Trimming took 5 bases from V and 0 from J, leaving 14 bases between them. The CDR3 covers 15 residues. Germline lookup yields CDR1 MGHRA and CDR2 YSYEKL. The CDR3 reads CASSSRVSYSYEQYF. The CDR3 nucleotides are TGCGCCAGCAGCTCCAGGGTTTCCTACTCCTACGAGCAGTACTTC.

Concerning this clone itself: This CDR3 is also generated by other DNA sequences in the sample. The gene calls are TRBV7-9 and TRBJ2-3; a possible D gene is TRBD1 (6 bases). Germline CDR1 reads SEHNR; CDR2 reads FQNEAQ (reference sequence). The CDR3 spans 14 residues. Trimming removed 5 bases from V and 2 bases from J, with 11 bases in between. The CDR3 coding sequence is TGTGCCAGCAGCCCGACAGGTCCCACAGATACGCAGTATTTT. Encoded protein: CASSPTGPTDTQYF. Together with reference TRBV7-9 and TRBJ2-3, the CDR3 gives the full variable domain: DTGVSQNPRHKITKRGQNVTFRCDPISEHNRLYWYRQTLGQGPEFLTYFQNEAQLEKSRLLSDRFSAERPKGSFSTLEIQRTEQGDSAMYLCASSPTGPTDTQYFGPGTRLTVL.

The genes are TRBV4-1 and TRBJ2-7; no firm D call. Germline V lookup: CDR1 MGHRA, CDR2 YSYEKL. Trimming removed 4 bases at V and 2 bases at J, with 9 bases between. This CDR3 spans 13 amino acids. The CDR3 bases are TGCGCCAGCAGCCTTGGACGGACCTACGAGCAGTACTTC. Translation gives CASSLGRTYEQYF.

This chain uses TRBV27 with TRBJ2-5, with D possibly matching TRBD2 (6 bases). CDR1 is MNHEY, CDR2 SMNVEV, per germline (reference sequence). V dropped 2 bases and J dropped 5 bases, with 9 bases sitting between them. This CDR3 is 13 amino acids long. The CDR3 spells CASSLGRLETQYF. As DNA, the CDR3 is TGTGCCAGCAGTTTAGGGAGGCTCGAGACCCAGTACTTC.

The CDR3: CASSARTSGNPGEQFF. The CDR3 bases are TGTGCCAGCAGCGCCCGGACTAGCGGGAACCCGGGGGAGCAGTTCTTC. V is TRBV9 and J is TRBJ2-1; 12 bases map to TRBD2. With V trimmed by 3 bases and J by 10 bases, 11 bases remained unmatched. Looked up from germline, CDR1 is SGDLS and CDR2 is YYNGEE. CDR3 length: 16 residues.